The rows below give T cell receptor beta chains drawn from one sample of a study of blood T cell repertoires in COVID-19. The method was immunoSEQ multiplex PCR; TCRdb's version includes in-frame clones alone and lacks a portion of them. The table shows over 45,000 clones, with 88% occurring only once. The sequenced sample consisted of peripheral blood. The source of these receptors is a man in his 60s with active COVID-19. CDR3s leave out the opening cysteine and the closing phenylalanine or tryptophan. The D gene is left open where the match is weak.

TRBV2 | - | ASSESLVVHEQF
TRBV6-1 | - | ASSERGGDEQF
TRBV4-2 | - | ASSQGPLASRLNNEQF
TRBV2 | - | ASSERISGNEQF
TRBV6-5 | - | ASSYSAQANYGYT
TRBV30 | - | AWSVQEGYGYT
TRBV5-1 | TRBD2 | ASSLGRLAGGVTDTQY
TRBV30 | TRBD1 | AWSATGVTDTQY
TRBV18 | TRBD1 | ASSPTTGGTGANVLT
TRBV7-9 | - | ASSFDTGSQPQH
TRBV6-6 | - | ASSYPDLRVGTEAF
TRBV4-1 | TRBD1 | ASSQVNRGPDEQY
TRBV4-1 | - | ASSEAVRVGEAF
TRBV6-5 | TRBD1 | ASWWTGLEPPLH